The present entry profiles one T cell receptor (beta chain) with its context. The entry originates in a study of blood T cell repertoires in COVID-19. Germline V gene lookup returns CDR1 SGDLS and CDR2 YYNGEE. V lost 4 bases and J 4 bases, leaving 17 bases between the germline ends. The CDR3 contains 16 residues. Libraries were prepared by immunoSEQ multiplex PCR; TCRdb keeps only in-frame clonotypes and omits some of them. The table records about 210,000 clones, over 80% of them present only once. Material: PBMCs or T cells enriched from blood (not recorded which). The chain uses TRBV9 and TRBJ1-4, with D maybe TRBD1 (6 bases). This TCR was recovered from a man between 18 and 35 years old with acute COVID-19. The CDR3 protein is CASSPRTALINEKLFF. As DNA, the CDR3 is TGTGCCAGCAGCCCCCGGACAGCGCTTATTAATGAAAAACTGTTTTTT.